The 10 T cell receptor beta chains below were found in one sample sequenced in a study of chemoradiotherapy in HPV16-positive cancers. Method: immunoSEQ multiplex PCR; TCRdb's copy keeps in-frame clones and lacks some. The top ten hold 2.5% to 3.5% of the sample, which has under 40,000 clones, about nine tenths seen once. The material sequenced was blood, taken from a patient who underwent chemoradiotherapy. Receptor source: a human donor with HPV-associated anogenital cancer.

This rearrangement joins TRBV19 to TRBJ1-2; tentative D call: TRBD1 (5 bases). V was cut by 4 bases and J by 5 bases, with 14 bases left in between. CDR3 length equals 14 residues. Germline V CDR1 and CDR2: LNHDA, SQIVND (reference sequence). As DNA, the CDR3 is TGTGCCAGTAGTACGAGGGGAGCGGGGTATGGCTACACCTTC. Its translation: CASSTRGAGYGYTF.

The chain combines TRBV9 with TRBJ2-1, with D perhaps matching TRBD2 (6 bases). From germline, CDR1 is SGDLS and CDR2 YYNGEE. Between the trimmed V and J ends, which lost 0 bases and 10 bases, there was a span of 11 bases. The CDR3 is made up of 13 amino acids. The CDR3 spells CASSVDGRGEQFF. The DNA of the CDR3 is TGTGCCAGCAGCGTAGACGGGAGAGGAGAGCAGTTCTTC.

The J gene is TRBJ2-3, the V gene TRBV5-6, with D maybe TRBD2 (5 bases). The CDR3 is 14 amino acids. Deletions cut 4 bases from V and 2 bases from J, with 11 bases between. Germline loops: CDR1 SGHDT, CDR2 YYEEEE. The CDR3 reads CASSPPDFTDTQYF. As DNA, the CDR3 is TGTGCCAGCAGCCCCCCGGACTTCACAGATACGCAGTATTTT.

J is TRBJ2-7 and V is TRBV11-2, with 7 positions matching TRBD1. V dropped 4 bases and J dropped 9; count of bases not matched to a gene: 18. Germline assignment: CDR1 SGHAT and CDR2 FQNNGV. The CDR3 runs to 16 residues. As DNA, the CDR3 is TGTGCCAGCAGCTCACGGTTGCTGCAGGGGGTGGACGGGCAGTACTTC. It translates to CASSSRLLQGVDGQYF.

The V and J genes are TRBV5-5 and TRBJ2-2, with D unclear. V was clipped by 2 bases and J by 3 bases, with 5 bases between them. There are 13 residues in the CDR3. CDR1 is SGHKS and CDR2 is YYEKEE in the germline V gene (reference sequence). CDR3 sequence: CASSFVDTGELFF. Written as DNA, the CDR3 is TGTGCCAGCAGCTTCGTCGACACCGGGGAGCTGTTTTTT.

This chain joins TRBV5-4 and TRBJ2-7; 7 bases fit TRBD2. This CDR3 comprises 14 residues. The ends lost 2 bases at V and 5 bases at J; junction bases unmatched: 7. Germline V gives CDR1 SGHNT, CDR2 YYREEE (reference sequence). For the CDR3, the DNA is TGTGCCAGCAGCTTCGGAGGGGAGGGGAACGAGCAGTACTTC. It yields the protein CASSFGGEGNEQYF.

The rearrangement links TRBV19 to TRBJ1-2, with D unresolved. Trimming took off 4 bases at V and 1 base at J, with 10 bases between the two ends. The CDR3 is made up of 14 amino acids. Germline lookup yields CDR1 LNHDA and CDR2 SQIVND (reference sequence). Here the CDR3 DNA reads TGTGCCAGTAGTAAATCCGGGATTAACTATGGCTACACCTTC. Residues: CASSKSGINYGYTF.

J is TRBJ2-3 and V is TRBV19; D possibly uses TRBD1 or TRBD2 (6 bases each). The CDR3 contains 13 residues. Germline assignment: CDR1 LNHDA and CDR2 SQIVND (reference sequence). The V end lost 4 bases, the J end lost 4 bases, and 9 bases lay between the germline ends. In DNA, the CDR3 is TGTGCCAGTAGTACGGGGGCGGCAGATACGCAGTATTTT. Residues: CASSTGAADTQYF.

Here the CDR3 DNA reads TGTGCCAGCAGCTTAGGATGGGGTTTTAACACTGAAGCTTTCTTT. Protein product: CASSLGWGFNTEAFF. The V call is TRBV7-2, the J call TRBJ1-1, with D unclear. From germline, CDR1 is SGHTA and CDR2 FQGNSA. V was clipped by 1 base and J by 2 bases, with 11 bases between them. This CDR3 comprises 15 residues.

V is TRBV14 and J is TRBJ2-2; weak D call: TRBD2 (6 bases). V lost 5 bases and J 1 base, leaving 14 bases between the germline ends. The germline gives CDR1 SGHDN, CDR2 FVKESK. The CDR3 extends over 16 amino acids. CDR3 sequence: CASSSLPRGNTGELFF. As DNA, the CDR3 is TGTGCCAGCAGCAGTCTCCCGCGGGGGAACACCGGGGAGCTGTTTTTT.